The 13 T cell receptor beta chains below come from one sample, sequenced in a study of blood T cell repertoires in COVID-19 (dated by TCRdb to 2018 to 2021). The protocol used for the library was the immunoSEQ multiplex PCR assay. TCRdb obtained this table from immuneACCESS and retained in-frame rearrangements with V and J assigned. These tables miss some clones; where compared with another copy, unresolved V genes account for less than half of the shortfall, and the remainder is unexplained. The sample table records roughly 150,000 clones; less than 85% of these occur just once. The ten largest clones capture about 10% of the sample. The sequenced material came from peripheral blood. The origin of the receptors is an elderly woman with active or convalescent COVID-19.

The rearrangement links TRBV13 to TRBJ2-1; D call uncertain. V shed 2 bases and J shed 3 bases, with 11 bases lying between them. CDR1 is PRHDT and CDR2 is FYEKMQ in the germline V gene (reference sequence). This CDR3 comprises 15 residues. DNA for the CDR3: TGTGCCAGCAGCTTACCCCGCGAGATCTACAATGAGCAGTTCTTC. Protein: CASSLPREIYNEQFF.

This clone was detected only once. This rearrangement joins TRBV6-5 to TRBJ1-1, with 7 bases identical to TRBD1. J gave up 0 bases and V 2 bases, and 3 bases lay outside the gene matches. Germline assignment: CDR1 MNHEY and CDR2 SVGAGI. The CDR3 sequence is 15 residues long. The CDR3 is CASSYTGVMNTEAFF. DNA for the CDR3: TGTGCCAGCAGTTACACAGGGGTTATGAACACTGAAGCTTTCTTT.

V and J are TRBV4-1 and TRBJ2-3, with a weak D call TRBD1 (6 bases). The CDR3 is 15 amino acids. V gave up 5 bases and J gave up 5 bases, with 17 bases separating them. CDR1 is MGHRA, CDR2 YSYEKL, per germline. The CDR3 reads CASSRTVDPGDTQYF. The CDR3, as DNA: TGCGCCAGCAGCAGGACAGTAGATCCGGGAGATACGCAGTATTTT.

The chain carries TRBV5-1 and TRBJ1-2; D is perhaps TRBD1 (5 bases). The CDR3 contains 14 residues. Germline lookup yields CDR1 SGHRS and CDR2 YFSETQ. With 3 bases removed from V and 4 bases from J, the gap between germline ends came to 13 bases. The CDR3 DNA reads TGCGCCAGCAGCTCATCCGGGACTGCCTATGGCTACACCTTC. Translated: CASSSSGTAYGYTF.

The chain joins TRBV5-6 to TRBJ1-2, with 8 bases identical to TRBD1. The J segment lost 2 bases and the V segment lost 2 bases, leaving 8 bases of the junction unmatched. CDR3 length: 16 residues. Germline V gene data show CDR1 as SGHDT and CDR2 as YYEEEE. The CDR3 sequence is CASSFRDRITNYGYTF. In nucleotides, the CDR3 is TGTGCCAGCAGCTTCCGGGACAGGATCACAAACTATGGCTACACCTTC.

This clone turned up a few times. The chain is built from TRBV4-2 and TRBJ2-5; 7 bases fit TRBD2. Germline assignment: CDR1 LGHNA and CDR2 YNFKEQ. The CDR3 runs to 15 residues. V shed 4 bases and J 2 bases; nucleotides not matched to a gene: 7. The CDR3 here is CASSRTPGGQETQYF. The DNA for the CDR3 is TGTGCCAGCAGCCGTACACCGGGGGGACAAGAGACCCAGTACTTC.

This clone was detected a few times. This sequence joins TRBV18 and TRBJ1-1; a weak D match, TRBD1 (5 bases). With 5 bases removed from V and 0 bases from J, the gap between germline ends came to 16 bases. Germline-derived CDR1 and CDR2 are KGHSH and LQKENI. This CDR3 comprises 16 residues. The CDR3 bases are TGTGCCAGCTCAAGGAGCAGGGCGACCATGAACACTGAAGCTTTCTTT. Translating it yields CASSRSRATMNTEAFF. Full variable domain (rest looked up from reference TRBV18 and TRBJ1-1): NAGVMQNPRHLVRRRGQEARLRCSPMKGHSHVYWYRQLPEEGLKFMVYLQKENIIDESGMPKERFSAEFPKEGPSILRIQQVVRGDSAAYFCASSRSRATMNTEAFFGQGTRLTVV.

V usage is TRBV2 and J usage is TRBJ1-1; a weak D match, TRBD1 (5 bases). This CDR3 is 13 amino acids long. In germline, CDR1 is SNHLY, CDR2 FYNNEI. Trimming shortened V by 6 bases and J by 0 bases, and 8 bases separated the two germline ends. The CDR3, as DNA: TGTGCCAGCAGGCAGGGCCTGAACACTGAAGCTTTCTTT. Residues: CASRQGLNTEAFF.

This chain uses TRBV5-1 with TRBJ2-1; possible D gene TRBD1, 5 bases. The CDR3 extends over 15 amino acids. V was clipped by 0 bases and J by 2 bases, with 9 bases between them. Germline-derived CDR1 and CDR2 are SGHRS and YFSETQ. DNA for the CDR3: TGCGCCAGCAGCTTGGGACAGCCCACCTACAATGAGCAGTTCTTC. Translation: CASSLGQPTYNEQFF. Complete variable domain (other parts from reference TRBV5-1 and TRBJ2-1): KAGVTQTPRYLIKTRGQQVTLSCSPISGHRSVSWYQQTPGQGLQFLFEYFSETQRNKGNFPGRFSGRQFSNSRSEMNVSTLELGDSALYLCASSLGQPTYNEQFFGPGTRLTVL.

A remark on this clone: The sample holds other DNA sequences that translate to the same CDR3. The V and J genes are TRBV5-1 and TRBJ2-7; 14 positions match TRBD2. V gave up 4 bases and J gave up 3 bases; unmatched junction bases: 3. The CDR3 contains 15 residues. The germline V gene encodes CDR1 SGHRS and CDR2 YFSETQ. DNA of the CDR3: TGCGCCAGCAGCCTGGGACTAGCGGGAGTCTACGAGCAGTACTTC. Translation gives CASSLGLAGVYEQYF.

In its sample, this clone was seen once. This chain uses TRBV2 with TRBJ2-2; the match to TRBD2 covers 15 bases. The V gene's germline CDR1 is SNHLY and CDR2 FYNNEI. This CDR3 comprises 17 residues. J lost 1 base, V lost 7 bases, and 4 bases had no gene match. The CDR3 sequence is CASTPGLAGGNTGELFF. The CDR3 nucleotides read TGTGCCAGCACCCCGGGACTAGCGGGAGGGAACACCGGGGAGCTGTTTTTT. Variable domain in full (rest from reference TRBV2 and TRBJ2-2): EPEVTQTPSHQVTQMGQEVILRCVPISNHLYFYWYRQILGQKVEFLVSFYNNEISEKSEIFDDQFSVERPDGSNFTLKIRSTKLEDSAMYFCASTPGLAGGNTGELFFGEGSRLTVL.

The gene calls are TRBV4-1 and TRBJ2-1; TRBD2 aligns across 14 bases. This CDR3 is 15 amino acids long. V gave up 4 bases and J gave up 9 bases; unmatched junction bases: 5. Germline V gene lookup returns CDR1 MGHRA and CDR2 YSYEKL. CDR3 sequence reads: CASSPGLAGAGEQFF. CDR3 sequence (DNA): TGCGCCAGCAGCCCGGGACTAGCGGGAGCTGGTGAGCAGTTCTTC.

This clone was counted between two and nine times. The CDR3 DNA reads TGTGCCAGCAGCTTAGGGACTAGATTGTTCTTC. This encodes CASSLGTRLFF. The chain combines TRBV7-3 with TRBJ2-1, with 8 bases matching TRBD2. Germline lookup yields CDR1 SGHTA and CDR2 FQGTGA. This CDR3 comprises 11 residues. V trimming: 2 bases; J trimming: 15 bases; junction bases outside the gene matches: 3.